The T cell receptor beta chain under discussion was sequenced for a study of cytomegalovirus exposure and HLA in healthy donors. In the PCR, 60 Vbeta and 13 Jbeta primers were used. Sequenced by immunoSEQ multiplex PCR; TCRdb stores in-frame clones only, minus some. This sample has 80,000 to 100,000 clones; roughly four fifths occur once, and the top ten carry 3% to 4%. Material for sequencing was PBMCs. The sequence came from a man aged 35-49 years in good health and CMV-seronegative.

DNA for the CDR3: TGTGCCAGCAGCCCCCAGACAGCACTAACCTCCTACGAGCAGTACTTC. Residues: CASSPQTALTSYEQYF. The V and J genes are TRBV7-6 and TRBJ2-7; tentative D call: TRBD1 (5 bases). Per the germline V gene, CDR1 is SGHVS and CDR2 is FNYEAQ. CDR3 length equals 16 residues. V was clipped by 5 bases and J by 0 bases, with 17 bases between them.